This T cell receptor (beta chain) was sequenced in a study of identical twins. This clonotype was counted between two and nine times. The V gene's germline CDR1 is MNHEY and CDR2 SVGAGI. The CDR3 loop spans 15 amino acids. V dropped 5 bases and J dropped 7; count of bases not matched to a gene: 10. One entry per CDR3 protein, called by TCRdb with MiXCR from the 5' RACE reads. The top ten hold 1.5% to 2% of the sample, which has fewer than 800,000 distinct CDR3 sequences, 7.1% seen once. Separately, the same data were catalogued under a study of yellow fever vaccine responses in identical twins.

This TCR came from a woman in her late teens or twenties in good health. The chain joins TRBV6-5 to TRBJ1-2; 10 nucleotides line up with TRBD1. The sequenced sample consisted of PBMCs. This CDR3 is CASSNRQGAAFGYTF. The CDR3 DNA reads TGTGCCAGCAGTAACAGACAGGGGGCGGCTTTTGGCTACACCTTC.